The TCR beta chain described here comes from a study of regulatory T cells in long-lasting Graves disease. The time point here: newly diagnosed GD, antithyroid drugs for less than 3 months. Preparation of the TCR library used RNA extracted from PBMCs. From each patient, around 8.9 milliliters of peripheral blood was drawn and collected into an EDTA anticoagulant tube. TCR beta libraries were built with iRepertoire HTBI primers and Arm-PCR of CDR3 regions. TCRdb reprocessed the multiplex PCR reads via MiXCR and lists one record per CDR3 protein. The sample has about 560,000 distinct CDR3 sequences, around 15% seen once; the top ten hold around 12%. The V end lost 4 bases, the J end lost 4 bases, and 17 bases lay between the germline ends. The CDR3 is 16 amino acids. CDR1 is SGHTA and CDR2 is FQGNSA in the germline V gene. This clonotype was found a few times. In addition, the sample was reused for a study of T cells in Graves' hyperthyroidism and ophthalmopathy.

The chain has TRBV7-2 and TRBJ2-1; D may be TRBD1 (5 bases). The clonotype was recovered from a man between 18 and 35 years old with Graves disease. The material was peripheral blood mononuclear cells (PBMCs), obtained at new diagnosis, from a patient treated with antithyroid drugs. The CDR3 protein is CASSSVDRSYYNEQFF. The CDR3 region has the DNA TGTGCCAGCAGCTCCGTTGACAGATCCTATTACAATGAGCAGTTCTTC.